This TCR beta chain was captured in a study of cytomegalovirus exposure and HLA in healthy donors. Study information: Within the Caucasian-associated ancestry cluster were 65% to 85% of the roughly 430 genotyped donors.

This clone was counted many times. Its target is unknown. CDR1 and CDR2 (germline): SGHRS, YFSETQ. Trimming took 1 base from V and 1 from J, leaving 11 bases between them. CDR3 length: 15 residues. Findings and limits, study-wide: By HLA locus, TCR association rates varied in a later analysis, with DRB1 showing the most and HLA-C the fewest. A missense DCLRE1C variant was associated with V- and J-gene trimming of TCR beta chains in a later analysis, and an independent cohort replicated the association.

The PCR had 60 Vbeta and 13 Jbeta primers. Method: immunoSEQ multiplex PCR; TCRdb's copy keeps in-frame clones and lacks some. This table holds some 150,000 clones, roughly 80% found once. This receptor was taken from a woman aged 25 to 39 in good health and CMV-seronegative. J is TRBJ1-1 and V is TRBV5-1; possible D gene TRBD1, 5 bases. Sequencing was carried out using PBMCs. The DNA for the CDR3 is TGCGCCAGCAGCTTGTACGGGGGTGGGAACACTGAAGCTTTCTTT. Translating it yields CASSLYGGGNTEAFF.